One and the same sample provided the 20 T cell receptor beta chains below, sequenced in a study of cytomegalovirus exposure and HLA in healthy donors. Vbeta (60) and Jbeta (13) primers were used in the PCR. Profiling relied on immunoSEQ multiplex PCR, and the TCRdb table lists in-frame clones only, not all of them. The data hold about 62,000 clones, with around 80% observed a single time. The material sequenced was PBMCs. The receptor set was obtained from a man aged 35 to 55 in good health and CMV-seronegative.

The chain has TRBV7-8 and TRBJ1-1, with D maybe TRBD1 (5 bases). Germline CDR1 is SGHVS and CDR2 is FQNEAQ. V was cut by 1 base and J by 1 base, with 10 bases left in between. The CDR3 runs 15 residues. In nucleotides, the CDR3 is TGTGCCAGCAGCTTAGGTGGACAATCGAACACTGAAGCTTTCTTT. This encodes CASSLGGQSNTEAFF.

The CDR3 here is CASSPWGGARDYNEQFF. The CDR3 bases are TGTGCCAGCAGCCCCTGGGGGGGGGCGAGGGATTACAATGAGCAGTTCTTC. The chain has TRBV7-6 and TRBJ2-1, with a possible D match to TRBD2 (7 bases). Germline loops: CDR1 SGHVS, CDR2 FNYEAQ. The V end was cut by 5 bases, the J end by 4 bases, with 21 bases between. The CDR3 contains 17 residues.

This clone was seen just once. The genes are TRBV29-1 and TRBJ2-7; a weak D match, TRBD1 (5 bases). The V and J ends lost 2 bases and 6 bases respectively, with 17 bases between them. CDR3 length: 14 residues. From germline, CDR1 is SQVTM and CDR2 ANQGSEA. Here the CDR3 reads CSVEIDRVGAEQYF. The CDR3 nucleotides read TGCAGCGTTGAAATCGATAGGGTTGGGGCCGAGCAGTACTTC.

The V call is TRBV7-2, the J call TRBJ2-7, with a weak D call TRBD2 (6 bases). There are 15 residues in the CDR3. The V gene lost 4 bases and the J gene lost 6 bases, with 19 bases spanning the gap. Germline loops: CDR1 SGHTA, CDR2 FQGNSA. CDR3 DNA: TGTGCCAGCAGCTCAAAACTAAGCTCGGGAGCCGAGCAGTACTTC. It encodes CASSSKLSSGAEQYF.

This chain connects TRBV10-1 to TRBJ1-2, with 9 bases that match TRBD1. J gave up 5 bases and V 7 bases, and 8 bases lay outside the gene matches. Germline CDR1 is WNHNN and CDR2 is SYGVQD (reference sequence). This CDR3 has 14 residues. The CDR3, as DNA: TGCGCCAGCATAATAGGACAGGGGACATATGGCTACACCTTC. Translating gives CASIIGQGTYGYTF.

There are a few counts of this clone. The chain employs TRBV2 and TRBJ2-7, with 9 bases that match TRBD1. From germline, CDR1 is SNHLY and CDR2 FYNNEI. The CDR3 has 13 residues. V lost 6 bases, J lost 5 bases, and 5 bases stayed unmatched. CDR3 bases: TGTGCCAGCAGAGGGGACAGGGCCCACGAGCAGTACTTC. This encodes CASRGDRAHEQYF.

The CDR3 region is CASSFLDSLAKNIQYF. The CDR3 nucleotides are TGTGCCAGCAGCTTTCTCGACAGCCTAGCCAAAAACATTCAGTACTTC. This chain joins TRBV12-1 and TRBJ2-4; the table's D call TRBD1 went unverified against the DNA. TRBV12-1 is a listed pseudogene. The CDR3 is made up of 16 amino acids.

The rearrangement uses TRBV7-8 and TRBJ2-5; D gene unclear. The germline gives CDR1 SGHVS, CDR2 FQNEAQ. The length of the CDR3 is 15 residues. Trimming cost V 2 bases and J 1 base, with 11 bases left between them. CDR3 amino acids: CASSLTITTQETQYF. CDR3 coding DNA: TGTGCCAGCAGCTTAACTATAACCACCCAAGAGACCCAGTACTTC. The whole variable domain, remainder taken from reference TRBV7-8 and TRBJ2-5, is GAGVSQSPRYKVAKRGQDVALRCDPISGHVSLFWYQQALGQGPEFLTYFQNEAQLDKSGLPSDRFFAERPEGSVSTLKIQRTQQEDSAVYLCASSLTITTQETQYFGPGTRLLVL.

V is TRBV2 and J is TRBJ1-1, with 7 bases that match TRBD1. This CDR3 is 17 amino acids long. Germline CDR1 is SNHLY and CDR2 is FYNNEI. V shed 5 bases and J 1 base; nucleotides not matched to a gene: 13. In DNA form, the CDR3 reads TGTGCCAGCAGTCCGGGACAGTTATTACCTCGGAACACTGAAGCTTTCTTT. This encodes CASSPGQLLPRNTEAFF. Supplemented by reference TRBV2 and TRBJ1-1, the full variable domain reads EPEVTQTPSHQVTQMGQEVILRCVPISNHLYFYWYRQILGQKVEFLVSFYNNEISEKSEIFDDQFSVERPDGSNFTLKIRSTKLEDSAMYFCASSPGQLLPRNTEAFFGQGTRLTVV.

This chain's CDR3 is CASSDYNTGELFF. DNA of the CDR3: TGTGCCAGCAGTGATTATAACACCGGGGAGCTGTTTTTT. The rearrangement links TRBV2 to TRBJ2-2, with D hard to call. With 3 bases removed from V and 2 bases from J, the gap between germline ends came to 4 bases. Germline lookup yields CDR1 SNHLY and CDR2 FYNNEI. The length of the CDR3 is 13 residues.

The chain employs TRBV28 and TRBJ2-3; the D is unclear. From germline, CDR1 is MDHEN and CDR2 SYDVKM. This CDR3 is 13 amino acids long. The V end was cut by 2 bases, the J end by 1 base, with 4 bases between. CDR3 protein: CASSLRGTDTQYF. The CDR3 DNA sequence: TGTGCCAGCAGTTTACGCGGCACAGATACGCAGTATTTT.

The V call is TRBV14, the J call TRBJ2-7; D is unclear. This CDR3 region has 13 residues. CDR1 and CDR2 from the germline V gene are SGHDN and FVKESK. Trimming left V 4 bases short and J 2 bases short, with 9 bases between. The CDR3 nucleotides are TGTGCCAGCAGCCCCCGAGTTACCTACGAGCAGTACTTC. Translated, it gives CASSPRVTYEQYF.

V is TRBV5-1 and J is TRBJ2-5; possible D gene TRBD1, 5 bases. The CDR3 consists of 14 residues. The V gene lost 0 bases and the J gene lost 5 bases, with 11 bases spanning the gap. In germline, CDR1 is SGHRS, CDR2 YFSETQ. The CDR3 sequence is CASSLGGGPETQYF. CDR3 bases: TGCGCCAGCAGCTTGGGGGGCGGCCCCGAGACCCAGTACTTC.

This chain connects TRBV10-3 to TRBJ2-7; TRBD1 matches 9 bases. V lost 4 bases to trimming and J lost 0 bases; unmatched junction nucleotides: 7. Germline CDR1 and CDR2: ENHRY and SYGVKD. The CDR3 loop spans 16 amino acids. This CDR3 is CAISGIQGAGSYEQYF. For the CDR3, the DNA is TGTGCCATCAGTGGGATACAGGGGGCTGGCTCCTACGAGCAGTACTTC.

The chain has TRBV27 and TRBJ2-7; 11 bases agree with TRBD2. The CDR3 contains 14 residues. Germline V gene data show CDR1 as MNHEY and CDR2 as SMNVEV (reference sequence). With V trimmed by 5 bases and J by 3 bases, 3 bases remained unmatched. Here the CDR3 DNA reads TGTGCCAGCAGTGGGACTAGCGGACACTACGAGCAGTACTTC. As protein: CASSGTSGHYEQYF.

The chain is built from TRBV11-2 and TRBJ2-7; the match to TRBD1 covers 7 bases. The CDR3 runs 15 residues. The ends lost 1 base at V and 2 bases at J; junction bases unmatched: 5. Germline-derived CDR1 and CDR2 are SGHAT and FQNNGV. CDR3 bases: TGTGCCAGCAGCTTAGGGACAGGATTAACCTACGAGCAGTACTTC. Translating it yields CASSLGTGLTYEQYF.

This clone is a singleton in its sample. The V call is TRBV9, the J call TRBJ2-1; D perhaps matches TRBD1 (6 bases). V was shortened by 4 bases and J by 9 bases, with 20 bases between the two germline ends. This CDR3 has 15 amino acids. In germline, CDR1 is SGDLS, CDR2 YYNGEE. The CDR3 coding sequence is TGTGCCAGCAGCCAAACAAGTTCCACAGGGATTGAGCAGTTCTTC. It yields the protein CASSQTSSTGIEQFF.

The V gene is TRBV28, the J gene TRBJ2-7; TRBD1 aligns across 8 bases. This CDR3 region has 14 residues. Germline CDR1 MDHEN, CDR2 SYDVKM. Trimming removed 5 bases from V and 3 bases from J; junction bases left unmatched: 6. CDR3 nucleotides: TGTGCCAGCAGTCCCCACAGGGGGGTCTACGAGCAGTACTTC. Amino acids: CASSPHRGVYEQYF.

The V gene is TRBV7-2, the J gene TRBJ2-1; D not certain. Germline V gene sequence: CDR1 SGHTA, CDR2 FQGNSA. The V end lost 2 bases, the J end lost 10 bases, and 12 bases lay between the germline ends. This CDR3 has 13 amino acids. CDR3 protein: CASSLSHRVEQFF. CDR3 DNA: TGTGCCAGCAGCTTATCCCATCGCGTGGAGCAGTTCTTC.

The gene calls are TRBV4-1 and TRBJ2-5, with 7 bases that match TRBD2. Germline V lookup: CDR1 MGHRA, CDR2 YSYEKL. CDR3 size: 15 residues. Trimming took 0 bases from V and 2 from J; bases not matched to a gene: 3. In DNA form, the CDR3 reads TGCGCCAGCAGCCAAGAATGGCGGGAGCAAGAGACCCAGTACTTC. This sequence encodes CASSQEWREQETQYF.